Sequencing of this TCR beta chain was carried out in a study of blood T cell repertoires in COVID-19. Study as a whole: From the United States, Italy and Spain came samples of acute and convalescent COVID-19. The cDNA or gDNA used as material had been derived from T cells, B-cell-depleted T cells, or PBMCs.

Germline trimming cut 1 base from V and 8 bases from J; bases unmatched to any gene: 8. This CDR3 has 17 residues. Germline V gene sequence: CDR1 MNHNS, CDR2 SASEGT. In the authors' workflow: Amplification with reference gene primers provided the estimates of nucleated cell counts. Sequenced by immunoSEQ multiplex PCR; TCRdb stores in-frame clones only, minus some. V and J calls and clone size are copied from that table; D and trimming were computed from the DNA. The sample comprises around 70,000 clones, around 70% of which are singletons, and about 21% rests with the top ten. The sequence came from a man aged 65-85 years with acute or convalescent COVID-19. The chain recombines TRBV6-1 with TRBJ2-3, with 14 bases lining up with TRBD2. Sample: peripheral blood. DNA for the CDR3: TGTGCCAGCAGTGAAGGACTAGCGGGAGGGCCATTGGGTACGCAGTATTTT. Amino acid sequence: CASSEGLAGGPLGTQYF.